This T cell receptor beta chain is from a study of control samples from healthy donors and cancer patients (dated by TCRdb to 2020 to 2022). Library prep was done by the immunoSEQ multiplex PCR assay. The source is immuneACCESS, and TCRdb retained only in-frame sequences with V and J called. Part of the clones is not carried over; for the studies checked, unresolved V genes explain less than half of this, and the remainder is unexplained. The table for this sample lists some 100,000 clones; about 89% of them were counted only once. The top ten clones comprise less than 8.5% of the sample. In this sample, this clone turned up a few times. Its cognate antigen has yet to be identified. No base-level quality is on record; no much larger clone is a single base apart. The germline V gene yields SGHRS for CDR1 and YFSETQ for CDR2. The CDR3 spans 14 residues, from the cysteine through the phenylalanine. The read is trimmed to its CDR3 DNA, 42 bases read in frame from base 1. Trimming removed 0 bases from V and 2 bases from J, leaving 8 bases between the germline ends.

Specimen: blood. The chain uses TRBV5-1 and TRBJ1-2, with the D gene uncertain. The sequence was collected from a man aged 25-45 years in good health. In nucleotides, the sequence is TGCGCCAGCAGCTTGGCCCACGGAAACTATGGCTACACCTTC. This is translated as CASSLAHGNYGYTF.